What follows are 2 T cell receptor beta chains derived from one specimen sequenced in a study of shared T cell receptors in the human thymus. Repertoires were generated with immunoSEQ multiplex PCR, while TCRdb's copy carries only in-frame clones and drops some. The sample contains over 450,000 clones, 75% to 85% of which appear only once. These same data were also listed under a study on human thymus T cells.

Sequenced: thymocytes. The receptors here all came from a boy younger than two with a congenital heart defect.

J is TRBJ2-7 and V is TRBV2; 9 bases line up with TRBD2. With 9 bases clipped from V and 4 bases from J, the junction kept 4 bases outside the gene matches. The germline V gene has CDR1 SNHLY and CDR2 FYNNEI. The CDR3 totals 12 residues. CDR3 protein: CASWTSEYEQYF. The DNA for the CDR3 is TGTGCCAGTTGGACTAGCGAATACGAGCAGTACTTC.

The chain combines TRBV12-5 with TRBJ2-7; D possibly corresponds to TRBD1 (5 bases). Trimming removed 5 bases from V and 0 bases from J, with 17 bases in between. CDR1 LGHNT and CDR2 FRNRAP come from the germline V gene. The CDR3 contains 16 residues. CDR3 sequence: CASGRGRVNSSYEQYF. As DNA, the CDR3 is TGTGCTAGTGGTAGAGGCAGGGTTAATAGCTCCTACGAGCAGTACTTC.